A selection of T cell receptor beta chains follows, all from one sample in a study of T cell repertoires in cytomegalovirus infection. TCRdb reanalysed the reads using MiXCR and keeps one entry per CDR3 protein. The sample records 450,000 to 650,000 distinct CDR3 sequences, 40% being singletons. Which antigens these TCRs recognize remains unknown. The sample consisted of cultured PBMCs, taken from culture after CMV antigen stimulation. These receptors originate from a human donor in good health (CMV status not recorded). Some clones in this sample may be carry-over from other donors' samples. CDR3s include the opening cysteine and the closing phenylalanine or tryptophan. The order of the fields is clone size, J gene, D gene, V gene, CDR3 protein, CDR3 DNA. D genes are given only for firm matches. The size of a clone is reported for some rows only, either as once, few or many, or as a class for expanded clones.

few TRBJ1-5 - TRBV27 CASSSYGNQPQHF TGTGCCAGCAGTTCGTACGGAAATCAGCCCCAGCATTTT
- TRBJ2-5 TRBD2 TRBV7-8 CASSPGLAVEGETQYF TGTGCCAGCAGCCCAGGACTAGCGGTGGAGGGGGAGACCCAGTACTTC
- TRBJ2-3 TRBD2 TRBV29-1 CSVVGGAQYF TGCAGCGTTGTGGGGGGGGCGCAGTATTTT
few TRBJ1-5 - TRBV15 CATSRDPGTKPQHF TGTGCCACCAGCAGAGACCCAGGGACAAAACCCCAGCATTTT
- TRBJ2-1 - TRBV7-2 CASSPRALALEQFF TGTGCCAGCAGCCCCCGGGCCCTAGCTCTTGAGCAGTTCTTC
- TRBJ2-5 TRBD2 TRBV7-2 CASSLDPSGGLETQYF TGTGCCAGCAGCTTAGATCCTAGCGGGGGGCTAGAGACCCAGTACTTC
- TRBJ1-2 - TRBV20-1 CSALGANYGYTF TGCAGTGCTTTGGGAGCTAACTATGGCTACACCTTC
- TRBJ2-1 TRBD2 TRBV6-4 CASSLRAGGVDEQFF TGTGCCAGCAGTCTCCGCGCGGGGGGGGTCGATGAGCAGTTCTTC
few TRBJ1-5 - TRBV2 CASSVRGNSNQPQHF TGTGCCAGCAGTGTGCGGGGAAATAGCAATCAGCCCCAGCATTTT
few TRBJ2-1 TRBD2 TRBV7-2 CASSSSGDYNEQFF TGTGCCAGCAGCTCCAGCGGGGACTACAATGAGCAGTTCTTC
few TRBJ2-3 TRBD2 TRBV7-9 CASSLVTSGNFGTDTQYF TGTGCCAGCAGCTTAGTCACTAGCGGGAATTTCGGCACAGATACGCAGTATTTT
- TRBJ2-4 TRBD2 TRBV28 CASSSPSGIAKNIQYF TGTGCCAGCAGTTCACCTAGCGGGATAGCCAAAAACATTCAGTACTTC
few TRBJ2-1 - TRBV4-1 CASSQEPGREQFF TGCGCCAGCAGCCAAGAACCAGGGCGGGAGCAGTTCTTC
few TRBJ2-1 TRBD1 TRBV2 CANSRDRRNEQFF TGTGCCAACTCCCGGGACAGGCGAAATGAGCAGTTCTTC
- TRBJ1-2 TRBD1 TRBV2 CASNTGTVVGYTF TGTGCCAGCAATACCGGGACAGTGGTCGGCTACACCTTC
- TRBJ2-3 - TRBV7-6 CASSPEGGPGTDTQYF TGTGCCAGCAGCCCCGAGGGGGGTCCAGGCACAGATACGCAGTATTTT
- TRBJ1-5 - TRBV28 CASSPRLNQPQHF TGTGCCAGCAGCCCCCGGCTAAATCAGCCCCAGCATTTT
- TRBJ2-1 - TRBV11-2 CASSYPGTELDEQFF TGTGCCAGCAGCTACCCCGGGACGGAGTTAGATGAGCAGTTCTTC
few TRBJ2-7 TRBD2 TRBV25-1 CASPLLGLAGVGAYEQYF TGTGCCAGCCCATTGCTCGGACTAGCGGGAGTAGGGGCCTACGAGCAGTACTTC
- TRBJ2-5 - TRBV20-1 CSARDWQQETQYF TGCAGTGCTAGAGATTGGCAGCAAGAGACCCAGTACTTC
- TRBJ1-1 - TRBV7-9 CASSFGPGTEAFF TGTGCCAGCAGCTTCGGACCCGGCACAGAAGCTTTCTTT
many TRBJ1-2 TRBD1 TRBV7-8 CASSLAGTGGGYTF TGTGCCAGCAGCTTAGCCGGTACAGGGGGAGGCTACACCTTC
- TRBJ1-1 TRBD1 TRBV5-1 CASSSWPDRGNTEAFF TGCGCCAGCAGCTCGTGGCCGGACAGGGGGAACACTGAAGCTTTCTTT
few TRBJ2-7 - TRBV7-6 CASSSFRSPLQYF TGTGCCAGCAGCTCGTTTCGGAGTCCGTTGCAGTACTTC
- TRBJ2-7 - TRBV28 CASKDSSYEQYF TGTGCCAGTAAAGACAGTTCCTACGAGCAGTACTTC
- TRBJ2-1 TRBD2 TRBV25-1 CASSEFHGRAGNEQFF TGTGCCAGCAGTGAATTCCACGGGAGGGCCGGAAATGAGCAGTTCTTC
- TRBJ1-2 - TRBV4-2 CASTGGKNIYGYTF TGTGCCAGCACGGGGGGGAAGAATATCTATGGCTACACCTTC
once TRBJ1-1 - TRBV11-1 CASSRRGRRLVF TGTGCCAGCAGCCGGAGAGGCCGCCGCTTGGTCTTT
- TRBJ2-5 TRBD2 TRBV2 CASSATSGGAGKTQYF TGTGCCAGCAGTGCCACTAGCGGGGGGGCCGGAAAGACCCAGTACTTC
- TRBJ2-2 TRBD1 TRBV20-1 CSASRRDRGWSGELFF TGCAGTGCTAGCCGCCGGGACAGGGGTTGGAGCGGGGAGCTGTTTTTT
few TRBJ1-5 TRBD1 TRBV12-3/TRBV12-4 CASTPTGKNQPQHF TGTGCCAGCACCCCGACAGGGAAGAATCAGCCCCAGCATTTT
- TRBJ1-2 - TRBV7-6 CASSLGGQGTGYTF TGTGCCAGCAGCTTAGGGGGCCAGGGCACTGGCTACACCTTC
few TRBJ1-1 - TRBV12-3/TRBV12-4 CASIGGSEAFF TGTGCCAGCATAGGAGGGTCGGAAGCTTTCTTT
once TRBJ2-3 - TRBV24-1 CATSDPKVQAEPDTQYF TGTGCCACCAGTGACCCGAAGGTGCAGGCGGAACCAGATACGCAGTATTTT
- TRBJ1-5 TRBD1 TRBV27 CASSFGAGGQPQHF TGTGCCAGCAGTTTCGGTGCAGGGGGTCAGCCCCAGCATTTT
- TRBJ2-4 - TRBV6-6 CASSRGLVAKNIQYF TGTGCCAGCAGCCGTGGCCTTGTAGCCAAAAACATTCAGTACTTC
- TRBJ2-1 TRBD2 TRBV7-2 CASSPSGAVYNEQFF TGTGCCAGCAGCCCTAGCGGGGCCGTGTACAATGAGCAGTTCTTC